What follows describes a single T cell receptor (beta chain). What it recognizes is unknown. The J segment lost 7 bases and the V segment lost 0 bases, leaving 10 bases of the junction unmatched. Germline V gene sequence: CDR1 WNHNN, CDR2 SYGVQD (reference sequence). The CDR3 has 16 amino acids. Primers for the PCR totalled 60 Vbeta and 13 Jbeta. Measured with immunoSEQ multiplex PCR; TCRdb has only the in-frame clones, and not every one. The repertoire holds under 200,000 clones, with roughly 80% as singletons. This entry belongs to a study of cytomegalovirus exposure and HLA in healthy donors. Overall study results and limits: Presence/absence analyses supposed approximately even sequencing depth among donors. The authors reported that TCR beta sequences could predict HLA-A and HLA-B alleles. These predictions were accurate for most subjects in the first cohort. Later analysis identified a missense DCLRE1C variant that was linked to TCR beta V- and J-gene trimming. About 90% or about 30% of the time was how often most TCR beta V segments were productive, according to an earlier analysis.

The source is a woman between 40 and 50 years old in good health and CMV-seropositive. The gene calls are TRBV10-1 and TRBJ2-7; 9 bases fit TRBD2. The sequencing input was PBMCs. CDR3 nucleotides: TGCGCCAGCAGTGAGTCGGCTAGCGGGGTTCGGGGAGAGCAGTACTTC. It encodes CASSESASGVRGEQYF.